The 26 T cell receptor beta chains in this list originate from one sample, sequenced in a study of identical twins. TCRdb processed the 5' RACE reads anew with MiXCR; each CDR3 protein has one entry. The table shows approximately 1.8 million distinct CDR3 sequences, with roughly 35% occurring only once. Sequences were obtained from cord blood. The receptors come from a newborn girl in good health.

Points on this clonotype: One end of the junction fails to match germline, which may point to a read error. The gene calls are TRBV10-3 and TRBJ2-1; 10 bases match TRBD2. The CDR3 is 16 residues long. Germline V lookup: CDR1 ENHRY, CDR2 SYGVKD. The CDR3 region has the DNA TGTGCCATCAGTGGGAGCCTAGCGGGAGTTGTGTATGAGCAGCTCTTC. Protein: CAISGSLAGVVYEQLF.

This clonotype was seen a few times. DNA for the CDR3: TGTGCCATCAGTCCCGGGACAGGGGTGAACACTGAAGCTTTCTTT. It specifies CAISPGTGVNTEAFF. The chain combines TRBV10-3 with TRBJ1-1, with 10 bases matching TRBD1. CDR3 length: 15 residues. Trimming at V came to 5 bases and at J to 0 bases, leaving 3 bases not matched to a gene. The germline gives CDR1 ENHRY, CDR2 SYGVKD.

V usage is TRBV16 and J usage is TRBJ1-6, with 9 bases aligning to TRBD1. The germline gives CDR1 KGHSY, CDR2 FQNENV. This CDR3 comprises 15 residues. V gave up 6 bases and J gave up 4 bases; unmatched junction bases: 4. Written as DNA, the CDR3 is TGTGCCAGCAGAACCGGGACAGGGTATAATTCACCCCTCCACTTT. Encoded protein: CASRTGTGYNSPLHF.

This clonotype was seen a few times. V and J are TRBV12-3 or TRBV12-4 and TRBJ1-5, with 10 bases aligning to TRBD1. This CDR3 comprises 16 residues. With 3 bases clipped from V and 2 bases from J, the junction kept 4 bases outside the gene matches. CDR3: CASSLGQGSGNQPQHF. The CDR3 DNA reads as TGTGCCAGCAGTTTGGGACAGGGGTCAGGCAATCAGCCCCAGCATTTT.

This clonotype was recorded a few times. This chain uses TRBV7-8 with TRBJ1-5, with D possibly TRBD1 on 6 matching bases. The V and J ends lost 2 bases and 1 base respectively, with 12 bases between them. The CDR3 is made up of 16 amino acids. CDR1 is SGHVS, CDR2 FQNEAQ, per germline. The CDR3 DNA sequence: TGTGCCAGCAGCTTAAATATCGGACAGAGCAATCAGCCCCAGCATTTT. Protein product: CASSLNIGQSNQPQHF.

The rearrangement uses TRBV4-1 and TRBJ2-3; TRBD2 might be the D (6 bases). This CDR3 region has 14 residues. The germline V gene has CDR1 MGHRA and CDR2 YSYEKL. V was shortened by 6 bases and J by 2 bases, with 12 bases between the two germline ends. The CDR3, as DNA: TGCGCCAGCAGTCGGGACTTCACCACAGATACGCAGTATTTT. Translated, it gives CASSRDFTTDTQYF.

This chain joins TRBV5-1 and TRBJ2-1, with D tentatively TRBD2 (6 bases). TRBJ2-7 explains the end of the DNA better; the J call may be wrong. In germline, CDR1 is SGHRS, CDR2 YFSETQ. CDR3 size: 15 residues. The CDR3 region has the DNA TGCGCCAGCAGCTTGGCCTCACGGGGGTACAATGAGCAGTACTTC. Translation gives CASSLASRGYNEQYF.

This clonotype was detected ten times or more. The chain links TRBV29-1 to TRBJ2-5, with D perhaps TRBD1 or TRBD2 (5 bases each). CDR3 length: 13 residues. The ends were cut back, 4 bases at V and 1 base at J, with 10 bases in the middle. Per the germline V gene, CDR1 is SQVTM and CDR2 is ANQGSEA. CDR3 residues: CSVGSGLQETQYF. DNA for the CDR3: TGCAGCGTTGGTTCGGGGCTCCAAGAGACCCAGTACTTC.

This clonotype showed up just a few times. This sequence joins TRBV4-1 and TRBJ1-1; a weak D match, TRBD1 (5 bases). The germline V and J ends were trimmed by 5 bases and 7 bases, with 17 bases remaining between them. Per the germline V gene, CDR1 is MGHRA and CDR2 is YSYEKL. The CDR3 runs to 14 residues. The CDR3 loop reads CASSNLRDGLEAFF. The CDR3 DNA reads TGCGCCAGCAGCAATTTACGGGACGGACTTGAAGCTTTCTTT.

The chain employs TRBV24-1 and TRBJ1-2, with a tentative D call TRBD1 (5 bases). The CDR3 consists of 13 residues. The V gene lost 5 bases and the J gene lost 0 bases, with 6 bases spanning the gap. Per germline, CDR1 KGHDR and CDR2 SFDVKD. The DNA of the CDR3 is TGTGCCACCAGTGGGGGGGCTAACTATGGCTACACCTTC. Its protein is CATSGGANYGYTF.

This clonotype showed up just a few times. The chain carries TRBV7-2 and TRBJ2-5; no firm D call. V was clipped by 4 bases and J by 0 bases, with 18 bases between them. Per germline, CDR1 SGHTA and CDR2 FQGNSA. The CDR3 has 17 amino acids. CDR3 DNA sequence: TGTGCCAGCAGCTCGCCTACGGACCTGATGTACCAAGAGACCCAGTACTTC. Protein: CASSSPTDLMYQETQYF. Full variable domain (remainder filled in from reference TRBV7-2 and TRBJ2-5): GAGVSQSPSNKVTEKGKDVELRCDPISGHTALYWYRQSLGQGLEFLIYFQGNSAPDKSGLPSDRFSAERTGGSVSTLTIQRTQQEDSAVYLCASSSPTDLMYQETQYFGPGTRLLVL.

J is TRBJ2-1 and V is TRBV3-1, with TRBD2 matching over 14 bases. The CDR3 has 21 residues. The germline CDR1 and CDR2 sequences are LGHDT and YNNKEL (reference sequence). V was pared by 5 bases and J by 1 base, with 16 bases of the junction left unmatched. CDR3 DNA: TGTGCCAGCAGCTCATCGGCGGGGGGACTAGCGGGAGCTTTTTCCTACAATGAGCAGTTCTTC. As protein: CASSSSAGGLAGAFSYNEQFF.

This clonotype was seen a few times. The genes are TRBV3-1 and TRBJ2-3; D uncertain. The CDR3 extends over 13 amino acids. The germline V and J ends were trimmed by 4 bases and 7 bases, with 12 bases remaining between them. Germline CDR1 is LGHDT and CDR2 is YNNKEL (reference sequence). The CDR3 spells CASSPDLGYTQYF. CDR3 in DNA: TGTGCCAGCAGCCCTGACTTAGGGTATACGCAGTATTTT.

This clonotype occurred a few times. The chain has TRBV2 and TRBJ2-3; TRBD2 is a possible D gene (5 bases). The V gene lost 4 bases and the J gene lost 1 base, with 12 bases spanning the gap. There are 15 residues in the CDR3. In germline, CDR1 is SNHLY, CDR2 FYNNEI. The CDR3, as DNA: TGTGCCAGCAGTGCCCTAGCAGTCGGCACAGATACGCAGTATTTT. Translating it yields CASSALAVGTDTQYF.

This clonotype was observed at least ten times. The chain links TRBV28 to TRBJ2-1; D gene uncertain. CDR1 and CDR2 from the germline V gene are MDHEN and SYDVKM. CDR3 length: 12 residues. The V gene lost 3 bases and the J gene lost 9 bases, with 9 bases spanning the gap. The CDR3 region is CASSLVYTEQFF. CDR3 nucleotides: TGTGCCAGCAGTTTGGTGTATACTGAGCAGTTCTTC.

The CDR3 region has the DNA TGTGCCATCAGTGACCCCGGACTAGCGGGGTCCTCCTACGAGCAGTACTTC. Translated: CAISDPGLAGSSYEQYF. The chain recombines TRBV10-3 with TRBJ2-7, with 12 bases lining up with TRBD2. V lost 3 bases to trimming and J lost 0 bases; unmatched junction nucleotides: 6. The germline V gene has CDR1 ENHRY and CDR2 SYGVKD. The CDR3 loop spans 17 amino acids.

The genes are TRBV7-2 and TRBJ1-4; 8 positions agree with TRBD1. V trimming: 3 bases; J trimming: 0 bases; junction bases outside the gene matches: 12. The CDR3 spans 19 residues. Germline loops: CDR1 SGHTA, CDR2 FQGNSA. CDR3 nucleotides: TGTGCCAGCAGCTTTGGTCCCGGACAGGGAGGGACAACTAATGAAAAACTGTTTTTT. Translating it yields CASSFGPGQGGTTNEKLFF.

Worth noting for this clonotype: Without the conserved terminal phenylalanine or tryptophan, this CDR3 likely stems from a read error. This rearrangement joins TRBV4-2 to TRBJ2-1; perhaps TRBD2 as D (8 bases). The CDR3 length is 16 residues. V lost 0 bases and J lost 7, with 16 bases in between. Germline CDR1 is LGHNA and CDR2 is YNFKEQ. CDR3 sequence (DNA): TGTGCCAGCAGCCAAGATAGCGGGACAGTTGAAAATGAGCAGTTCTCC. This sequence encodes CASSQDSGTVENEQFS.

This clonotype was observed a few times. The chain recombines TRBV10-3 with TRBJ2-2, with TRBD2 matching 8 bases. The CDR3 spans 13 residues. CDR1 and CDR2 (germline): ENHRY, SYGVKD. J gave up 4 bases and V 11 bases, and 6 bases lay outside the gene matches. CDR3 in amino acids: CAVSGTSTGELFF. CDR3 DNA sequence: TGTGCCGTCTCCGGGACTAGCACCGGGGAGCTGTTTTTT.

The chain joins TRBV29-1 to TRBJ2-1; 9 bases agree with TRBD2. There are 18 residues in the CDR3. Germline V CDR1 and CDR2: SQVTM, ANQGSEA. The V segment lost 2 bases and the J segment 0 bases; nucleotides outside the gene matches: 11. CDR3 sequence reads: CSVERREGSGSSYNEQFF. In nucleotides, the CDR3 is TGCAGCGTTGAACGGCGGGAGGGTTCAGGGAGCTCCTACAATGAGCAGTTCTTC.

The V gene is TRBV25-1, the J gene TRBJ2-5; D unclear. Looked up from germline, CDR1 is MGHDK and CDR2 is SYGVNS. Trimming stripped 3 bases from V and 11 bases from J, with 19 bases between. CDR3 length equals 14 residues. CDR3 DNA: TGTGCCAGCAGTGACCCGGAAGCCTACAATGAGCAGTACTTC. It encodes CASSDPEAYNEQYF.

This clonotype was recorded a few times. The V call is TRBV4-1, the J call TRBJ2-1, with 9 bases lining up with TRBD1. Germline-derived CDR1 and CDR2 are MGHRA and YSYEKL. V was pared by 3 bases and J by 3 bases, with 3 bases of the junction left unmatched. The CDR3 sequence is 15 residues long. CDR3 amino acids: CASSQRTGDYNEQFF. In DNA, the CDR3 is TGCGCCAGCAGCCAGCGGACAGGGGACTACAATGAGCAGTTCTTC.

This rearrangement joins TRBV25-1 to TRBJ2-1; the D gene is possibly TRBD2 (7 bases). TRBJ2-7 explains the end of the DNA better; the J call may be wrong. Per the germline V gene, CDR1 is MGHDK and CDR2 is SYGVNS. This CDR3 has 16 amino acids. CDR3 protein: CASTGLGGGIYNEQYF. In DNA form, the CDR3 reads TGTGCCAGCACCGGATTAGGGGGGGGGATCTACAATGAGCAGTACTTC.

This clonotype has a handful of counts. The genes are TRBV20-1 and TRBJ2-1, with TRBD2 matching over 14 bases. V gave up 5 bases and J gave up 4 bases; unmatched junction bases: 7. This CDR3 is built from 16 residues. Germline assignment: CDR1 DFQATT and CDR2 SNEGSKA (reference sequence). CDR3 sequence reads: CSAGGLAGGRYNEQFF. The CDR3 bases are TGCAGTGCTGGAGGACTAGCGGGAGGACGGTACAATGAGCAGTTCTTC.

This clonotype was recorded a few times. The chain is built from TRBV20-1 and TRBJ1-2; D might be TRBD1 (5 bases). Germline CDR1 is DFQATT and CDR2 is SNEGSKA (reference sequence). The CDR3 consists of 12 residues. Trimming pared 6 bases from V and 8 bases from J, leaving 16 bases between. CDR3 amino acids: CSARTPRDGYTF. The CDR3 bases are TGCAGTGCGAGAACCCCCAGGGACGGCTACACCTTC.

The chain carries TRBV5-1 and TRBJ2-2; D is undetermined. Germline V gives CDR1 SGHRS, CDR2 YFSETQ. This CDR3 has 15 amino acids. V lost 1 base, J lost 4 bases, and 11 bases lay in between. CDR3 region: CASSLPSRPTGELFF. The CDR3 nucleotides read TGCGCCAGCAGCTTGCCCAGCCGGCCCACCGGGGAGCTGTTTTTT. The full variable domain, with the rest looked up from reference TRBV5-1 and TRBJ2-2, is KAGVTQTPRYLIKTRGQQVTLSCSPISGHRSVSWYQQTPGQGLQFLFEYFSETQRNKGNFPGRFSGRQFSNSRSEMNVSTLELGDSALYLCASSLPSRPTGELFFGEGSRLTVL.